These 6 T cell receptor beta chains came from one sample sequenced in a study of blood T cell repertoires in COVID-19. Sequencing used immunoSEQ multiplex PCR; TCRdb keeps in-frame clones, though not all of them. This sample yields hundreds of thousands of clones, of which almost 85% are seen a single time; around 5.5% belongs to the top ten. The material sequenced was peripheral blood. The source of these receptors is a man between 50 and 59 years old with COVID-19, enrolled during active disease.

This chain connects TRBV4-3 to TRBJ1-2; TRBD1 aligns across 8 bases. Germline lookup yields CDR1 LGHNA and CDR2 YSLEER. CDR3 length: 15 residues. V shed 0 bases, J shed 8 bases, and the junction held 8 bases outside the gene matches. The CDR3 DNA reads as TGCGCCAGCAGCCAAGATCGGACAGGGTTTCAGGGCTACACCTTC. Translating gives CASSQDRTGFQGYTF.

In this sample, this clone turned up a few times. The rearrangement uses TRBV24-1 and TRBJ1-2, with D maybe TRBD1 (6 bases). This CDR3 has 13 amino acids. Trimming stripped 1 base from V and 6 bases from J, with 8 bases between. Germline V CDR1 and CDR2: KGHDR, SFDVKD. This CDR3 is CATSDFSGDGYTF. DNA of the CDR3: TGTGCCACCAGTGATTTCTCAGGGGATGGCTACACCTTC.

This chain uses TRBV10-3 with TRBJ1-1, with TRBD1 matching 10 bases. V was clipped by 7 bases and J by 4 bases; unmatched bases: 6. Germline assignment: CDR1 ENHRY and CDR2 SYGVKD. CDR3 size: 14 residues. CDR3 bases: TGTGCCATCACTAGGGACAGGGGAGGCACTGAAGCTTTCTTT. Residues: CAITRDRGGTEAFF.

This chain joins TRBV15 and TRBJ1-2, with D uncertain. V was shortened by 0 bases and J by 7 bases, with 9 bases between the two germline ends. The CDR3 is 13 residues long. Per germline, CDR1 LNHNV and CDR2 YYDKDF (reference sequence). The CDR3 nucleotides are TGTGCCACCAGCAGAGATCATAGAGGTGGCTACACCTTC. This encodes CATSRDHRGGYTF. Full variable domain (missing parts from reference TRBV15 and TRBJ1-2): DAMVIQNPRYQVTQFGKPVTLSCSQTLNHNVMYWYQQKSSQAPKLLFHYYDKDFNNEADTPDNFQSRRPNTSFCFLDIRSPGLGDTAMYLCATSRDHRGGYTFGSGTRLTVV.

This chain uses TRBV10-2 with TRBJ1-5; no definite D call. V was pared by 5 bases and J by 4 bases, with 12 bases between. The CDR3 consists of 14 residues. Germline lookup yields CDR1 WSHSY and CDR2 SAAADI. The CDR3 loop is CASSPLSGNQPQHF. The CDR3 DNA follows: TGCGCCAGCAGTCCCCTCTCGGGGAATCAGCCCCAGCATTTT.

The chain is built from TRBV24-1 and TRBJ2-2; D is perhaps TRBD2 (6 bases). The germline V gene encodes CDR1 KGHDR and CDR2 SFDVKD. With 7 bases removed from V and 0 bases from J, the gap between germline ends came to 8 bases. CDR3 length: 14 residues. CDR3 sequence: CATRGGPNTGELFF. The CDR3 DNA follows: TGTGCCACCAGGGGAGGACCGAACACCGGGGAGCTGTTTTTT.